The rows below give T cell receptor beta chains drawn from one sample of a study of shared clonotypes between healthy human individuals. TCRdb's copy holds only in-frame clones and misses some; the assay was immunoSEQ multiplex PCR. The data show hundreds of thousands of clones, roughly 96% seen once. What was sequenced was naive CD8+ T cells sorted from blood. These receptors were taken from a woman aged 25 to 39 in good health. CDR3s leave out the opening cysteine and the closing phenylalanine or tryptophan.

v_gene: TRBV13
j_gene: TRBJ2-5
CDR3aa: ASSYREETQY

v_gene: TRBV19
j_gene: .
CDR3aa: ASSTAWTAYEQY

v_gene: TRBV27
j_gene: TRBJ2-5
CDR3aa: ASSLGPTGGEQY

v_gene: TRBV19
j_gene: TRBJ2-3
CDR3aa: ASSMEQTNTDTQY

v_gene: TRBV4-1
j_gene: .
CDR3aa: ASSQGSSGYEQY

v_gene: TRBV2
j_gene: TRBJ2-2
CDR3aa: ASSEGSEIPPGELF

v_gene: TRBV7-6
j_gene: TRBJ2-2
CDR3aa: ASSLGPGTGSTGELF

v_gene: TRBV7-9
j_gene: TRBJ2-7
CDR3aa: ASSLALQGTTYEQY

v_gene: TRBV19
j_gene: TRBJ2-1
CDR3aa: ASSFRGATVYNEQF

v_gene: TRBV4-2
j_gene: TRBJ2-7
CDR3aa: ASSQDSVAVDTYEQY

v_gene: TRBV21-1
j_gene: TRBJ1-2
CDR3aa: ATLERRDTHYGYT

v_gene: TRBV7-9
j_gene: TRBJ1-1
CDR3aa: ASSRTVDTEAF

v_gene: TRBV5-1
j_gene: TRBJ2-2
CDR3aa: ASSFPWEAANTGELF

v_gene: TRBV9
j_gene: TRBJ2-1
CDR3aa: ASSVGGTDNEQF

v_gene: TRBV7-9
j_gene: TRBJ2-5
CDR3aa: ASSSQLAHQETQY

v_gene: TRBV14
j_gene: TRBJ2-5
CDR3aa: ASSYTGTPETQY

v_gene: TRBV28
j_gene: TRBJ1-5
CDR3aa: ASSFSDRAQPQH

v_gene: TRBV18
j_gene: TRBJ1-2
CDR3aa: ASSQPTGGGYGYT

v_gene: TRBV5-4
j_gene: TRBJ2-5
CDR3aa: ASSLEEETQY

v_gene: TRBV29-1
j_gene: TRBJ1-2
CDR3aa: SVLDEYGYT

v_gene: TRBV7-9
j_gene: TRBJ1-1
CDR3aa: ASSFSTGTNTEAF

v_gene: TRBV7-9
j_gene: TRBJ2-7
CDR3aa: ASSDGTSGAYEQY

v_gene: TRBV7-9
j_gene: TRBJ2-7
CDR3aa: ASSLVTGGTYEQY

v_gene: TRBV5-6
j_gene: TRBJ1-6
CDR3aa: ASSHLSGGTYNSPLH

v_gene: TRBV28
j_gene: TRBJ2-4
CDR3aa: ASSLRPVAAKNIQY

v_gene: TRBV19
j_gene: TRBJ1-1
CDR3aa: ASKPGTLNTEAF

v_gene: TRBV29-1
j_gene: TRBJ2-1
CDR3aa: SVEGWGYNEQF

v_gene: TRBV5-4
j_gene: TRBJ2-2
CDR3aa: ASRRGNTGELF

v_gene: TRBV7-9
j_gene: .
CDR3aa: ASSRTSDYEQY

v_gene: TRBV2
j_gene: TRBJ2-7
CDR3aa: ASSDGQLTYEQY

v_gene: TRBV28
j_gene: TRBJ2-1
CDR3aa: ASSLFSRFNEQF

v_gene: TRBV7-9
j_gene: TRBJ2-7
CDR3aa: ASSLGAAGMDEQY

v_gene: TRBV6-6
j_gene: TRBJ1-5
CDR3aa: ASSLSKLGQPQH

v_gene: TRBV6-6
j_gene: TRBJ1-2
CDR3aa: ASSLQGDYGYT

v_gene: TRBV5-4
j_gene: TRBJ1-3
CDR3aa: ASSSSGVVSGNTIY

v_gene: TRBV18
j_gene: TRBJ2-7
CDR3aa: ASSPVAGGFASEQY

v_gene: TRBV19
j_gene: TRBJ1-2
CDR3aa: ASLSGDGYT

v_gene: TRBV19
j_gene: TRBJ1-5
CDR3aa: ASSNQETYSNQPQH

v_gene: TRBV28
j_gene: TRBJ2-1
CDR3aa: ASTLDRDNEQF

v_gene: TRBV11-2
j_gene: TRBJ2-7
CDR3aa: ASSATVSYEQY

v_gene: TRBV27
j_gene: TRBJ1-5
CDR3aa: AGSQGTAGNQPQH

v_gene: TRBV27
j_gene: TRBJ2-2
CDR3aa: ASTHSTGELF

v_gene: TRBV11-2
j_gene: TRBJ2-5
CDR3aa: ASSPWDRADQETQY

v_gene: TRBV4-1
j_gene: TRBJ2-7
CDR3aa: ASSQGDWAYEQY

v_gene: TRBV7-8
j_gene: TRBJ2-7
CDR3aa: ASSLQDNSEQY

v_gene: TRBV29-1
j_gene: TRBJ2-7
CDR3aa: SVVLPSGSSSGEQY

v_gene: TRBV4-2
j_gene: TRBJ2-7
CDR3aa: ASSQDLGVYEQY

v_gene: TRBV25-1
j_gene: TRBJ1-1
CDR3aa: ASSEFMGGSAEAF